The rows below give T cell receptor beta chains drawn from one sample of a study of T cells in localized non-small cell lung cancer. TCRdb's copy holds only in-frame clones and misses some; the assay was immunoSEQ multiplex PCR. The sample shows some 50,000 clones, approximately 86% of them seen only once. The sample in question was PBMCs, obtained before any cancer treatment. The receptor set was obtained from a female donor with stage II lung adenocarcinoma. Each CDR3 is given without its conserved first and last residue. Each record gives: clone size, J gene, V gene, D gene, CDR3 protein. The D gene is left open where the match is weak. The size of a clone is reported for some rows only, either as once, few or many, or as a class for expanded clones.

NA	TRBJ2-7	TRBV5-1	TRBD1	ASSLDRGYEQY
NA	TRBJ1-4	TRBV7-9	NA	ASSPYGGVTEKLF
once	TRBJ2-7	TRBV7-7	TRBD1	ASSPARDRAVSEQY
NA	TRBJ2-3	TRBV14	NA	ASSRGILTDTQY
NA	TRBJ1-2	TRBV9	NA	ASSVNGGYT
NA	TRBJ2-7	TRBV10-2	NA	ASSESRGEGEQY
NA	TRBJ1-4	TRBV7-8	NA	ASSLRTSVYEKLF
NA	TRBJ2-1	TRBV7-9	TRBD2	ASSPSVAGGRGYNEQF
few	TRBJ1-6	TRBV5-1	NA	ASSLAGESPLH
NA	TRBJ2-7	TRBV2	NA	ASSGILYEQY
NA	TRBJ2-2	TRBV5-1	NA	ASSLSPSTGELF
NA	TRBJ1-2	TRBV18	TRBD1	ASSPQGTGDGYT
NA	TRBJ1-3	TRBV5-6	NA	ASSVMPGHFLSGNTIY
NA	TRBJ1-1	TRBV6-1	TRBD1	ASRLGTANTEAF
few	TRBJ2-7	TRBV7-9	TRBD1	ASSPAGTATYEQY
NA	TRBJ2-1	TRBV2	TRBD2	ASRLSGGITNEQF
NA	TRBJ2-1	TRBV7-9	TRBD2	ASSLGLGLATNEQF
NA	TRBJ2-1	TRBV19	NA	AIKPSGTSTAI
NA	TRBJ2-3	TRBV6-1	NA	ASTPTGTDTQY
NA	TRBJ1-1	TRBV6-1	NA	ASTRLRLDEAF
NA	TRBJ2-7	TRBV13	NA	ASSLTGGRGIYEQY
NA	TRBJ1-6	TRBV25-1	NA	ASSEWTRTPNSPLH
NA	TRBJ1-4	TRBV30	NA	AWSGQGGEKLF
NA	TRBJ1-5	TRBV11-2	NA	ASSFQFDKPQH
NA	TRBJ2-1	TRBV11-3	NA	ASSLDRGEQF
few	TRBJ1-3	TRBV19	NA	ASSIRQGRFSGNTIY
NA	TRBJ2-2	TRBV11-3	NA	ASSLDRFYGGDTGELF
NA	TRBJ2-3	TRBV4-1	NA	ASSHQFGTDTQY
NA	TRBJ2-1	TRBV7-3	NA	ASSTGVGPYNEQF
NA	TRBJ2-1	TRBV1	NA	TSSQVVGSGRDEQF
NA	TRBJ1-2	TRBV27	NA	ASSTSPGRDGYT
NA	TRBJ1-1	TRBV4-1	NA	ASSQEIGTTEAF
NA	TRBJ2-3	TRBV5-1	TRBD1	ASSGQGTDTQY
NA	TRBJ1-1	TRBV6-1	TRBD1	ASRRGQQNTEAF
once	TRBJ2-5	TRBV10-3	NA	ASKGDYQETQY
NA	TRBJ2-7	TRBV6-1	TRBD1	ASMDRGTYEQY
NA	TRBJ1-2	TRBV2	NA	ASGDGNNGYT
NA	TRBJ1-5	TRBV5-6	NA	ASSLEGRYNQPQH
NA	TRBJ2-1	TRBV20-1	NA	SARDQGEQF
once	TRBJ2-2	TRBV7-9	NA	ASSPLRDAGELF
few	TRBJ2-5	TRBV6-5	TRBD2	ASSGGGAQETQY